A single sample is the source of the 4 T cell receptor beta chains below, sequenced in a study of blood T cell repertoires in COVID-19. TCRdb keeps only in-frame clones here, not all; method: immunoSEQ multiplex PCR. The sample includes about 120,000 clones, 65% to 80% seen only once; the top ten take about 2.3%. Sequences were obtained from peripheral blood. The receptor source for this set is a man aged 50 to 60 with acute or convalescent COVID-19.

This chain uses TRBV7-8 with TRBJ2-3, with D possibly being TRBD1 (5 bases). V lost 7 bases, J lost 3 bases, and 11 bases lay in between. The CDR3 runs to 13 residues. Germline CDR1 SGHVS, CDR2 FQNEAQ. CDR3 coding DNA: TGTGCCAGCATGGGGCTAGGGACAGATACGCAGTATTTT. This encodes CASMGLGTDTQYF. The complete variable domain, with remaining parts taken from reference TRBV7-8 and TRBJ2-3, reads GAGVSQSPRYKVAKRGQDVALRCDPISGHVSLFWYQQALGQGPEFLTYFQNEAQLDKSGLPSDRFFAERPEGSVSTLKIQRTQQEDSAVYLCASMGLGTDTQYFGPGTRLTVL.

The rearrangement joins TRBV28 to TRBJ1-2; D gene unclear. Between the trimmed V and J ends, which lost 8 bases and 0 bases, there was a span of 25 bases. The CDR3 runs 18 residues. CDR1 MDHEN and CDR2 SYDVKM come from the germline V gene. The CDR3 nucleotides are TGTGCCAGCCGCGAGGCGGGCAGGTCACACGTGGCTAACTATGGCTACACCTTC. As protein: CASREAGRSHVANYGYTF.

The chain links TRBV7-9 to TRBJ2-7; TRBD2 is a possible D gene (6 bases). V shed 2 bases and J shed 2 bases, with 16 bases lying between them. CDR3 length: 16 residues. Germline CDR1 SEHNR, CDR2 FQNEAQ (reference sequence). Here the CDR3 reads CASSLMVAGLPYEQYF. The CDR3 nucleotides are TGTGCCAGCAGCTTAATGGTGGCGGGGCTCCCCTACGAGCAGTACTTC.

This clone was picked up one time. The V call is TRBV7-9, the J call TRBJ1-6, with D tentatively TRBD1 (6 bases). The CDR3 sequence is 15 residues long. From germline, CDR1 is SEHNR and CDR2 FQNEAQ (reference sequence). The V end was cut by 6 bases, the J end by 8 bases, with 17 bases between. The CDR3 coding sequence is TGTGCCAGCAGTTCGTACCAGGGGAACGATTCACCCCTCCACTTT. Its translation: CASSSYQGNDSPLHF. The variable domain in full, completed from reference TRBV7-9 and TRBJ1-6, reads DTGVSQNPRHKITKRGQNVTFRCDPISEHNRLYWYRQTLGQGPEFLTYFQNEAQLEKSRLLSDRFSAERPKGSFSTLEIQRTEQGDSAMYLCASSSYQGNDSPLHFGNGTRLTVT.